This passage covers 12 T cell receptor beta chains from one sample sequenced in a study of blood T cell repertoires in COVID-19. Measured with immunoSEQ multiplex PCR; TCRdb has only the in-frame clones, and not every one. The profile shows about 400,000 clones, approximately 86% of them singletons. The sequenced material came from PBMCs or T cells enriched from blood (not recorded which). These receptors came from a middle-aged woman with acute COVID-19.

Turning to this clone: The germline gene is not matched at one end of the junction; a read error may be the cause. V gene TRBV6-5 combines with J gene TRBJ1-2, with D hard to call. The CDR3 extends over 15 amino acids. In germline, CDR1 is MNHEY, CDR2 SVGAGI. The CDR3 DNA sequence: TGTGCCAGCAGTGACTCGGACGGGAAAAACTATGGCTACACCTTC. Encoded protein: CASSDSDGKNYGYTF.

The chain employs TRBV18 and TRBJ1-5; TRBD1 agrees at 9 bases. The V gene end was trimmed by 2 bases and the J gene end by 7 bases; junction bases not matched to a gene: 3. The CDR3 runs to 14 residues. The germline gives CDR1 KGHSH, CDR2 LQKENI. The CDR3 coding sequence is TGTGCCAGCTCACCAGCGGACAGGGGCCAGCCCCAGCATTTT. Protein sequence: CASSPADRGQPQHF.

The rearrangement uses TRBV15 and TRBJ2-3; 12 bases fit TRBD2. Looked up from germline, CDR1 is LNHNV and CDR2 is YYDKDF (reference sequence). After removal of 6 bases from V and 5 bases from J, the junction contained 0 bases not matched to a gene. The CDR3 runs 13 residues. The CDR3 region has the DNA TGTGCCACCAGACTAGCGGGGGGAGATACGCAGTATTTT. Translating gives CATRLAGGDTQYF.

Written as DNA, the CDR3 is TGTGCCAGCAGTACGATCCCGGGACAGGGGGCCTACTACGAGCAGTACTTC. Amino acid sequence: CASSTIPGQGAYYEQYF. The gene calls are TRBV27 and TRBJ2-7; 12 bases are shared with TRBD1. CDR3 length equals 17 residues. Losses at the gene ends were 5 bases for V and 3 bases for J; bases not matched to a gene: 11. CDR1 and CDR2 (germline): MNHEY, SMNVEV (reference sequence).

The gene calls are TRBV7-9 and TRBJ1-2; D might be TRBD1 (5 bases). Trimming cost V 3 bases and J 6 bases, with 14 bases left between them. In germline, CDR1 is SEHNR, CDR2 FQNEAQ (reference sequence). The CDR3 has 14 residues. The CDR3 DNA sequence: TGTGCCAGCAGCTTTGGGCGACAGACTGATGGCTACACCTTC. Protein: CASSFGRQTDGYTF.

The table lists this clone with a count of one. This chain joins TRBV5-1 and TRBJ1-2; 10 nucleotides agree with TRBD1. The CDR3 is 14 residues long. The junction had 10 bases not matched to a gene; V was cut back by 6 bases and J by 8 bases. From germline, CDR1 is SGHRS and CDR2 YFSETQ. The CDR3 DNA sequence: TGCGCCAGCACTGTAGGGACAGGGGCGAAAGGCTACACCTTC. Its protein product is CASTVGTGAKGYTF.

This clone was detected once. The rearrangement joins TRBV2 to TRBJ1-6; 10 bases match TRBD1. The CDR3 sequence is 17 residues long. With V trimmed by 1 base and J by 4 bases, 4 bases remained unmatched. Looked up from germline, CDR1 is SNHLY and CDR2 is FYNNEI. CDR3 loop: CASSEGTGGPYNSPLHF. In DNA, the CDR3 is TGTGCCAGCAGTGAAGGGACAGGGGGTCCTTATAATTCACCCCTCCACTTT.

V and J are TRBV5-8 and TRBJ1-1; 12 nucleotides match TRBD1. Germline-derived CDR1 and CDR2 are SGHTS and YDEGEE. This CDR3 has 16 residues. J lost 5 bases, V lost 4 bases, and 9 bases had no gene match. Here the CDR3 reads CASSPGTGGLDTEAFF. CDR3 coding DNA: TGTGCCAGCAGCCCGGGGACAGGGGGCTTGGATACTGAAGCTTTCTTT.

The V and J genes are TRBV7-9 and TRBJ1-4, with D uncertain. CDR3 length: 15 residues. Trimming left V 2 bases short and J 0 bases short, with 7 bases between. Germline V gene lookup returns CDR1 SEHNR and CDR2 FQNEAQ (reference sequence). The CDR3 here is CASSLMRSTNEKLFF. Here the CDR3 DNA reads TGTGCCAGCAGCTTAATGCGATCAACTAATGAAAAACTGTTTTTT.

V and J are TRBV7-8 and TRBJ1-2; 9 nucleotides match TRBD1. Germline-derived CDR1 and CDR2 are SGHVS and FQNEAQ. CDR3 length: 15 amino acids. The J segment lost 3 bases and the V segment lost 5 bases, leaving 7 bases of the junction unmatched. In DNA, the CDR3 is TGTGCCAGCAGCCAATCCGACAGGGGGTACTATGGCTACACCTTC. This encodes CASSQSDRGYYGYTF.

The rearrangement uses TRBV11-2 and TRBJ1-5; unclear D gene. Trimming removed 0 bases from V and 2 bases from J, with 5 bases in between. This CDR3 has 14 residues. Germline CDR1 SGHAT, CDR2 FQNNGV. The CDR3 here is CASSLDYGNQPQHF. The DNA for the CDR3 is TGTGCCAGCAGCTTAGACTATGGCAATCAGCCCCAGCATTTT.

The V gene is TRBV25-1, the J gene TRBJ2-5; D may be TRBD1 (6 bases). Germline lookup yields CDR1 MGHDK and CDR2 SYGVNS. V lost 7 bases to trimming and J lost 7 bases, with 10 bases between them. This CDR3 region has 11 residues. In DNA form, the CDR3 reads TGTGCCAGCACAGGGGTGGTGACCCAGTACTTC. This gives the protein CASTGVVTQYF.